Given below is one TCR beta chain in context. The antigen remains unidentified. Expressed TCRB transcripts got sequenced, as all isolated RNA was reverse transcribed. The assay was immunoSEQ multiplex PCR, and TCRdb's table has in-frame clones only and misses some. In the table there are about 110,000 clones, almost 40% of which are singletons. The entry originates in a study of beta chain features in type 1 diabetes. About the study: Cell yields, gender and age were similar in healthy donors and patients. There were around 110 million sorted cells examined across all samples.

Study outcomes and limitations: Individuals with type 1 diabetes displayed fewer insertions and more deletions at VDJ junctions.

Trimming took 10 bases from V and 7 from J; bases not matched to a gene: 7. This CDR3 has 13 residues. Germline CDR1 ENHRY, CDR2 SYGVKD. V and J are TRBV10-3 and TRBJ1-5; 10 positions match TRBD1. The source of this sequence is a woman between 18 and 29 years old in good health. Sequencing was performed on stem cell memory CD4+ T cells from blood. The CDR3 nucleotides read TGTGCCAGCGGGACAGGGGAAGGCCAGCCCCAGCATTTT. It specifies CASGTGEGQPQHF.